The entry below describes one T cell receptor (beta chain). Its cognate antigen is unknown. The study ran its PCR with 60 Vbeta and 13 Jbeta primers. Generated by immunoSEQ multiplex PCR, the TCRdb table keeps only in-frame clones and is missing some. The sample lists fewer than 130,000 clones, less than 80% occurring once. V gave up 1 base and J gave up 4 bases, with 13 bases separating them. The length of the CDR3 is 15 residues. Germline V gene lookup returns CDR1 MGHRA and CDR2 YSYEKL. This sample was taken from a study of cytomegalovirus exposure and HLA in healthy donors. Study outcomes and limitations: Reportedly, HLA-A and HLA-B alleles of most subjects were accurately predicted from TCR beta.

The specimen sequenced was PBMCs. This TCR was recovered from a man younger than 40 in good health and CMV-seropositive. The chain uses TRBV4-1 and TRBJ1-2; D remains ambiguous. The CDR3 loop reads CASSQASPLAYGYTF. In DNA, the CDR3 is TGCGCCAGCAGCCAAGCGTCCCCCCTAGCCTATGGCTACACCTTC.